This record looks at one T cell receptor beta chain sequence and its context. CDR3 length equals 12 residues. CDR1 is MNHEY, CDR2 SVGEGT, per germline. The ends were cut back, 6 bases at V and 3 bases at J, with 9 bases in the middle. Per the original methods: Nucleated cell counts were estimated from reference gene primer amplification. TCRdb's copy holds only in-frame clones and misses some; the assay was immunoSEQ multiplex PCR. Clonal size and the V and J genes are those of that table, whereas D and trimming came from the DNA. The sample has 45,000 to 55,000 clones, 85% to 90% seen once. These data are taken from a study of blood T cell repertoires in COVID-19. Overall study context: Specimens from acute and convalescent COVID-19 originated in the United States, Italy and Spain. PBMCs, B-cell-depleted T cells, or T cells were the source of the cDNA or gDNA that made up the material.

The sequence was collected from a man aged 65 to 79 with active COVID-19. The chain carries TRBV6-2 or TRBV6-3 and TRBJ2-7; a possible D gene is TRBD2 (5 bases). Input material: peripheral blood. The CDR3 sequence is CASSRDYYEQYF. CDR3 bases: TGTGCCAGCAGCCGCGACTACTACGAGCAGTACTTC.